Below are 28 T cell receptor beta chains sequenced from a single sample in a study of T cell repertoires in cytomegalovirus infection. TCRdb fed the reads into MiXCR, producing one record per CDR3 protein. The sample records hundreds of thousands of distinct CDR3 sequences, 24% being singletons. The specimen was CD8+ T cells from PBMCs. The receptors were gathered from a human donor in good health (CMV status not recorded). Some clones in this sample may be carry-over from other donors' samples.

This clonotype was found many times. The chain is built from TRBV7-8 and TRBJ1-1, with unresolved D. The CDR3 sequence is 14 residues long. V was shortened by 1 base and J by 2 bases, with 8 bases between the two germline ends. Germline loops: CDR1 SGHVS, CDR2 FQNEAQ. CDR3 sequence: CASSLGETNTEAFF. CDR3 DNA sequence: TGTGCCAGCAGCTTAGGGGAGACCAACACTGAAGCTTTCTTT.

Ten or more counts support this clonotype. The rearrangement uses TRBV7-8 and TRBJ1-1, with D possibly TRBD1 on 5 matching bases. The CDR3 length is 13 residues. Germline-derived CDR1 and CDR2 are SGHVS and FQNEAQ. The V gene lost 4 bases and the J gene lost 3 bases, with 9 bases spanning the gap. CDR3 nucleotide sequence: TGTGCCAGCAGCTGGGGGAGGTACACTGAAGCTTTCTTT. Its protein product is CASSWGRYTEAFF.

The table lists this clonotype with a count of one. This chain links TRBV6-1 with TRBJ2-7; D remains ambiguous. Trimming left V 1 base short and J 0 bases short, with 16 bases between. Germline V gives CDR1 MNHNS, CDR2 SASEGT. This CDR3 has 17 residues. CDR3 sequence: CASSEEAYVFSSYEQYV. Here the CDR3 DNA reads TGTGCCAGCAGTGAAGAAGCCTATGTGTTCAGCTCCTACGAGCAGTACGTC.

The gene calls are TRBV20-1 and TRBJ1-1; no firm D call. Trimming removed 5 bases at V and 4 bases at J, with 17 bases between. The germline V gene encodes CDR1 DFQATT and CDR2 SNEGSKA (reference sequence). This CDR3 is built from 14 residues. The CDR3 DNA reads as TGCAGTGCTGCACTTCTGGGCTTTAGCACTGAAGCTTTCTTT. Translated: CSAALLGFSTEAFF.

The chain couples TRBV12-5 to TRBJ2-2; D gene uncertain. This CDR3 has 14 residues. CDR1 is LGHNT and CDR2 is FRNRAP in the germline V gene. V lost 7 bases to trimming and J lost 7 bases, with 16 bases between them. The CDR3: CASAPSGPGGELFF. The CDR3 DNA sequence: TGTGCTAGTGCCCCCTCAGGTCCCGGCGGGGAGCTGTTTTTT.

This clonotype was recorded a few times. The CDR3 protein is CATFQGGTDTQYF. CDR3 nucleotides: TGTGCCACCTTTCAGGGGGGCACAGATACGCAGTATTTT. This rearrangement joins TRBV15 to TRBJ2-3; 7 nucleotides agree with TRBD1. This CDR3 has 13 amino acids. Trimming at V came to 8 bases and at J to 1 base, leaving 3 bases not matched to a gene. Germline V gene sequence: CDR1 LNHNV, CDR2 YYDKDF (reference sequence).

The chain carries TRBV29-1 and TRBJ1-2; D call uncertain. Trimming cost V 5 bases and J 2 bases, with 6 bases left between them. The V gene's germline CDR1 is SQVTM and CDR2 ANQGSEA. This CDR3 is built from 11 residues. CDR3 sequence: CSVLGNYGYTF. The DNA of the CDR3 is TGCAGCGTTCTGGGGAACTATGGCTACACCTTC. Drawing the rest from reference TRBV29-1 and TRBJ1-2, the complete variable domain is SAVISQKPSRDICQRGTSLTIQCQVDSQVTMMFWYRQQPGQSLTLIATANQGSEATYESGFVIDKFPISRPNLTFSTLTVSNMSPEDSSIYLCSVLGNYGYTFGSGTRLTVV.

The table lists this clonotype with a few counts. The gene calls are TRBV29-1 and TRBJ2-7; TRBD1 aligns across 8 bases. This CDR3 comprises 15 residues. V was pared by 1 base and J by 0 bases, with 5 bases of the junction left unmatched. The V gene's germline CDR1 is SQVTM and CDR2 ANQGSEA. The CDR3 nucleotides are TGCAGCGTTGAAGGGGGGACAGGTTTCTCCTACGAGCAGTACTTC. Translating it yields CSVEGGTGFSYEQYF.

This clonotype was seen repeatedly, ten times or more. The chain joins TRBV7-6 to TRBJ2-2; D might be TRBD1 (5 bases). Deletions cut 0 bases from V and 5 bases from J, with 10 bases between. The CDR3 contains 15 residues. Germline CDR1 reads SGHVS; CDR2 reads FNYEAQ. CDR3 bases: TGTGCCAGCAGCTTAGCGTCAGGGTCTACCGGGGAGCTGTTTTTT. This codes for CASSLASGSTGELFF. The full variable domain, its missing parts supplied by reference TRBV7-6 and TRBJ2-2, is GAGVSQSPRYKVTKRGQDVALRCDPISGHVSLYWYRQALGQGPEFLTYFNYEAQQDKSGLPNDRFSAERPEGSISTLTIQRTEQRDSAMYRCASSLASGSTGELFFGEGSRLTVL.

This clonotype was detected only a few times. The chain uses TRBV6-5 and TRBJ2-3; the D gene could be TRBD1 or TRBD2 (6 bases each). The CDR3 has 15 amino acids. V shed 4 bases and J shed 2 bases, with 13 bases lying between them. Germline values: CDR1 MNHEY, CDR2 SVGAGI. Here the CDR3 DNA reads TGTGCCAGCAGTTCGAGTGGGGGGCACACAGATACGCAGTATTTT. Its protein is CASSSSGGHTDTQYF.

This clonotype has a handful of counts. The chain uses TRBV27 and TRBJ2-5; perhaps D is TRBD1 or TRBD2 (6 bases each). This CDR3 spans 11 amino acids. V was shortened by 5 bases and J by 12 bases, with 13 bases between the two germline ends. Germline CDR1 is MNHEY and CDR2 is SMNVEV (reference sequence). The CDR3 spells CASSTGAQEYF. The CDR3 DNA reads as TGTGCCAGCAGTACGGGGGCTCAAGAGTACTTC.

This clonotype was counted only a few times. The J gene is TRBJ2-5, the V gene TRBV2; 7 nucleotides match TRBD2. The CDR3 length is 12 residues. Germline V CDR1 and CDR2: SNHLY, FYNNEI. The CDR3 nucleotides are TGTTCAGCGGGGACGTACCAAGAGACCCAGTACTTC. Amino acid sequence: CSAGTYQETQYF.

The V gene is TRBV7-9, the J gene TRBJ1-5, with D maybe TRBD1 (5 bases). The CDR3 loop spans 15 amino acids. V lost 4 bases and J 3 bases, leaving 13 bases between the germline ends. From germline, CDR1 is SEHNR and CDR2 FQNEAQ (reference sequence). CDR3 nucleotide sequence: TGTGCCAGCAGCTCCGGCCCAGGGATCAATCAGCCCCAGCATTTT. Translation: CASSSGPGINQPQHF.

As to this clonotype: A read error is possible here, since a much larger clone lies one base away. The chain uses TRBV6-5 and TRBJ2-3; D is unresolved. The J call may be wrong; the DNA end is better matched by TRBJ1-5. The CDR3 has 15 amino acids. The germline V gene encodes CDR1 MNHEY and CDR2 SVGAGI. In DNA, the CDR3 is TGTGCCAGCAGACAGACTAGCGGGGATCCAGATACGCAGCATTTT. It is translated as CASRQTSGDPDTQHF.

At least ten counts were recorded for this clonotype. The chain carries TRBV7-2 and TRBJ2-3; D perhaps matches TRBD2 (7 bases). This CDR3 spans 14 amino acids. Trimming stripped 1 base from V and 5 bases from J, with 10 bases between. Germline CDR1 and CDR2: SGHTA and FQGNSA. The CDR3 protein is CASSLEGGGDTQYF. The CDR3 DNA sequence: TGTGCCAGCAGCTTAGAGGGGGGGGGAGATACGCAGTATTTT.

J is TRBJ1-5 and V is TRBV6-2 or TRBV6-3, with no clear D. This CDR3 has 14 residues. With 4 bases removed from V and 4 bases from J, the gap between germline ends came to 11 bases. Germline V gene data show CDR1 as MNHEY and CDR2 as SVGEGT. CDR3 protein: CASSLNPLNQPQHF. Written as DNA, the CDR3 is TGTGCCAGCAGTTTAAATCCACTGAATCAGCCCCAGCATTTT.

This clonotype was counted between two and nine times. The V and J genes are TRBV6-2 or TRBV6-3 and TRBJ2-7; 7 bases are shared with TRBD2. Germline V gene data show CDR1 as MNHEY and CDR2 as SVGEGT. The CDR3 spans 15 residues. Trimming took 0 bases from V and 1 from J; bases not matched to a gene: 3. The CDR3 region is CASSYSPSGSYEQYV. The CDR3 region has the DNA TGTGCCAGCAGTTACTCACCTAGCGGATCCTACGAGCAGTACGTC.

Only a few counts were recorded for this clonotype. This chain connects TRBV6-1 to TRBJ1-5; weak D call: TRBD1 (6 bases). The CDR3 runs 14 residues. Germline CDR1 is MNHNS and CDR2 is SASEGT. V shed 5 bases and J shed 7 bases, with 15 bases lying between them. The CDR3 coding sequence is TGTGCCAGCAGTAATTCAGGGGCAAGGCAGCCCCAGCATTTT. Protein sequence: CASSNSGARQPQHF.

The chain carries TRBV28 and TRBJ2-1; TRBD2 matches at 10 bases. CDR1 is MDHEN, CDR2 SYDVKM, per germline. The CDR3 consists of 19 residues. V shed 4 bases, J shed 7 bases, and the junction held 19 bases outside the gene matches. CDR3: CASSSQSSIAGGRTNEQFF. CDR3 in DNA: TGTGCCAGCAGTTCCCAGTCCTCCATAGCGGGGGGTAGAACTAATGAGCAGTTCTTC.

In this sample, this clonotype turned up a few times. The chain joins TRBV20-1 to TRBJ2-3; 7 bases fit TRBD1. The CDR3 sequence is 14 residues long. Germline assignment: CDR1 DFQATT and CDR2 SNEGSKA (reference sequence). With V trimmed by 7 bases and J by 0 bases, 7 bases remained unmatched. The DNA of the CDR3 is TGCAGTGAAAGGGGGCTTATTAGCACAGATACGCAGTATTTT. This encodes CSERGLISTDTQYF.

The CDR3 DNA sequence: TGTGCCAGCAGTAACGGAGGGAGGGTCACTGAAGCTTTCTTT. Protein: CASSNGGRVTEAFF. The chain links TRBV12-3 or TRBV12-4 to TRBJ1-1; D gene unclear. The CDR3 is made up of 14 amino acids. The V and J ends lost 5 bases and 4 bases respectively, with 14 bases between them.

On this clonotype: A read error may explain this, as a much larger clone is one base away. This chain uses TRBV7-9 with TRBJ1-2, with D possibly being TRBD1 (6 bases). CDR3 length: 14 amino acids. The germline gives CDR1 SEHNR, CDR2 FQNEAQ (reference sequence). Trimming took off 5 bases at V and 9 bases at J, with 19 bases between the two ends. Written as DNA, the CDR3 is TGTGCCAGCAGCCTCGAAGAACAGGGAGAAAGCTACACCTTC. It translates to CASSLEEQGESYTF.

The genes are TRBV28 and TRBJ2-1, with D possibly TRBD2 on 6 matching bases. The germline V and J ends were trimmed by 10 bases and 4 bases, with 17 bases remaining between them. The CDR3 runs 14 residues. The germline gives CDR1 MDHEN, CDR2 SYDVKM. DNA for the CDR3: TGTGCCATCACCCCGGGGGTTGGATACAATGAGCAGTTCTTC. Protein sequence: CAITPGVGYNEQFF.

With respect to this clonotype: The junction and the germline gene differ at one end; a read error may be behind it. The rearrangement joins TRBV4-2 to TRBJ1-6; D remains ambiguous. The CDR3 consists of 14 residues. Per germline, CDR1 LGHNA and CDR2 YNFKEQ. This CDR3 is CVSEERLYNSPLHF. The CDR3 coding sequence is TGTGTCAGCGAGGAGCGGCTCTATAATTCACCCCTCCACTTT.

As concerns this clonotype: A much more abundant neighbour one base away suggests this may be a read error. The CDR3 coding sequence is TGTGTCAGCAGCTTACCCAGGGACCCTGAAGCTTTCTTT. It translates to CVSSLPRDPEAFF. The chain links TRBV7-3 to TRBJ1-1, with D tentatively TRBD1 (5 bases). This CDR3 is built from 13 residues. Per the germline V gene, CDR1 is SGHTA and CDR2 is FQGTGA.

This clonotype was counted ten times or more. This chain uses TRBV7-2 with TRBJ2-1, with a possible D match to TRBD1 (6 bases). The V gene lost 3 bases and the J gene lost 2 bases, with 20 bases spanning the gap. Looked up from germline, CDR1 is SGHTA and CDR2 is FQGNSA. The length of the CDR3 is 18 residues. CDR3 coding DNA: TGTGCCAGCAGCTTTACAGGGTTCGAAACTTCCACCTACAATGAGCAGTTCTTC. Residues: CASSFTGFETSTYNEQFF.

V gene TRBV6-2 or TRBV6-3 combines with J gene TRBJ2-3; 7 bases agree with TRBD1. Germline V gene sequence: CDR1 MNHEY, CDR2 SVGEGT. The V segment lost 4 bases and the J segment 0 bases; nucleotides outside the gene matches: 4. The CDR3 extends over 15 amino acids. CDR3: CASSSTGVSTDTQYF. For the CDR3, the DNA is TGTGCCAGCAGTTCCACAGGGGTCAGCACAGATACGCAGTATTTT.

The V and J genes are TRBV13 and TRBJ2-1, with D possibly being TRBD1 (5 bases). CDR3 length: 15 residues. Germline-derived CDR1 and CDR2 are PRHDT and FYEKMQ (reference sequence). Trimming cost V 7 bases and J 2 bases, with 15 bases left between them. This chain's CDR3 is CASTLMIRAYNEQFF. CDR3 DNA: TGTGCCAGCACCCTAATGATCAGGGCCTACAATGAGCAGTTCTTC.